The source of this T cell receptor (beta chain) is a study of CD8+CD57+ T cells in acquired aplastic anemia. Study overall: Sorted CD4+ and CD8+ cells yielded DNA averaging about 3.2 ug. General study findings and limits: The CD8+ Simpson's diversity of patients and controls was not significantly different. Between patients and controls, 25 to 30 CD8+ CDR3 sequences were found in common.

This clonotype was seen once. Antigen unknown. The CDR3 extends over 14 amino acids. V lost 0 bases to trimming and J lost 1 base, with 7 bases between them. Germline V CDR1 and CDR2: SGHRS, YFSETQ. Profiles of TCR beta VDJ and CDR3 were generated from a genomic DNA template. Via MiXCR, TCRdb re-called the reads, giving one row per CDR3 protein. Here the sample spans about 160,000 distinct CDR3 sequences, under 55% being singletons. Only patients with CD8+CD57+ cell expansion on flow cytometry were chosen for sequencing. At blood sampling, none of the patients had yet received therapy. The clonotype originates from a human donor with aplastic anemia. The source material was sorted CD4+, CD8+, or CD8+CD57+ T cells (not recorded which) from PBMCs. The chain is built from TRBV5-1 and TRBJ1-1; no reliable D call. CDR3 coding DNA: TGCGCCAGCAGCTTGGGGGCAGGGAACACTGAAGCTTTCTTT. Translated: CASSLGAGNTEAFF.